This T cell receptor (beta chain) was captured in a study of blood T cells in healthy people across ages. Primers used in a second PCR of about 7 to 12 cycles were a sample-barcoded 5' primer and a J-beta primer mix. TCRdb independently ran MiXCR on the 5' RACE reads; one entry per CDR3 protein. The top ten clones hold roughly 40% of a sample with around 750,000 distinct CDR3 sequences, about 53% of them seen once. In germline, CDR1 is MNHEY, CDR2 SMNVEV (reference sequence). The CDR3 consists of 14 residues. The study's findings and limits: Diversity estimates from one million T cells were considered underestimates. When set beside aged donors, long-lived donors presented more naive CD4+ cells and higher diversity. A strong correlation was found between TCR beta diversity and the percentage of naive T cells.

As concerns this clonotype: Its target is not known.

The sample consisted of blood. The chain recombines TRBV27 with TRBJ2-7; maybe TRBD2 (5 bases). TRBJ2-5 explains the end of the DNA better; the J call may be wrong. The origin of this receptor is an elderly man in good health. CDR3 protein: CASRSGAGAETQYF. In nucleotides, the CDR3 is TGTGCCAGCAGATCCGGTGCGGGTGCCGAGACCCAGTACTTC.